One sample yielded the 14 T cell receptor beta chains listed below, sequenced in a study of Graves' ophthalmopathy and Graves' hyperthyroidism. RNA transcripts served as template for amplifying TCR beta CDR3 sequences. The first-round RT-PCR employed HTBI primers together with the Qiagen OneStep RT-PCR kit. A multiplex PCR was then performed as the second round. TCRdb fed the multiplex PCR reads into MiXCR, producing one record per CDR3 protein. The sample lists 450,000 or so distinct CDR3 sequences, 13% to 15% seen once, with 8% to 10% in the top ten. The material sequenced was blood. Every receptor here comes from a woman aged 25 to 39 with Graves' ophthalmopathy.

The sample holds many counts of this clonotype. The chain employs TRBV20-1 and TRBJ2-7; the D is unclear. The germline gives CDR1 DFQATT, CDR2 SNEGSKA (reference sequence). Trimming removed 2 bases from V and 7 bases from J, with 18 bases in between. There are 14 residues in the CDR3. CDR3 amino acids: CSARNGLATGEQYF. As DNA, the CDR3 is TGCAGTGCTAGAAACGGGCTCGCAACCGGGGAGCAGTACTTC.

The V and J genes are TRBV12-3 or TRBV12-4 and TRBJ2-5; the D gene is possibly TRBD2 (6 bases). There are 17 residues in the CDR3. V shed 3 bases and J shed 5 bases, with 22 bases lying between them. The CDR3 region is CASSFGGHGGRAETQYF. CDR3 bases: TGTGCCAGCAGTTTTGGAGGGCACGGAGGTCGGGCCGAGACCCAGTACTTC.

CDR3: CASTPVLDTGELFF. For the CDR3, the DNA is TGTGCCAGCACCCCGGTGTTGGACACCGGGGAGCTGTTTTTT. The chain joins TRBV2 to TRBJ2-2; unclear D gene. Looked up from germline, CDR1 is SNHLY and CDR2 is FYNNEI. The CDR3 extends over 14 amino acids. The V end was cut by 7 bases, the J end by 3 bases, with 12 bases between.

This clonotype was seen at least ten times. This rearrangement joins TRBV6-5 to TRBJ1-5; no clear D. The V end was cut by 7 bases, the J end by 1 base, with 14 bases between. This CDR3 spans 15 amino acids. Germline CDR1 reads MNHEY; CDR2 reads SVGAGI. As DNA, the CDR3 is TGTGCCAGCATCCAACAGCCCCAGAGCAATCAGCCCCAGCATTTT. Its translation: CASIQQPQSNQPQHF.

This clonotype was counted at least ten times. The genes are TRBV20-1 and TRBJ1-5; maybe TRBD1 (6 bases). CDR1 is DFQATT, CDR2 SNEGSKA, per germline (reference sequence). The CDR3 is made up of 13 amino acids. V gave up 4 bases and J gave up 12 bases, with 19 bases separating them. As DNA, the CDR3 is TGCAGTGCTATCATTGGACAGCGGTATATCCAGCATTTT. Amino acids: CSAIIGQRYIQHF.

This clonotype came up many times. The chain employs TRBV20-1 and TRBJ1-5; D is perhaps TRBD1 (6 bases). The CDR3 sequence is 13 residues long. Germline lookup yields CDR1 DFQATT and CDR2 SNEGSKA (reference sequence). V lost 3 bases, J lost 0 bases, and 6 bases lay in between. Written as DNA, the CDR3 is TGCAGTGCTAGGGACAGTAGCAATCAGCCCCAGCATTTT. Translating gives CSARDSSNQPQHF.

A few counts support this clonotype. The chain joins TRBV5-1 to TRBJ2-7; unclear D gene. The CDR3 is made up of 13 amino acids. Germline CDR1 and CDR2: SGHRS and YFSETQ. Trimming removed 4 bases at V and 2 bases at J, with 10 bases between. The CDR3 loop reads CASSGWNAYEQYF. Here the CDR3 DNA reads TGCGCCAGCAGCGGATGGAATGCCTACGAGCAGTACTTC.

As for this clonotype: One end of the junction varies from germline; a read error may be responsible. This chain connects TRBV12-5 to TRBJ2-2; 14 bases are a match to TRBD2. The CDR3 sequence is 17 residues long. In germline, CDR1 is LGHNT, CDR2 FRNRAP. CDR3 nucleotide sequence: TGTGCTAGTGGTTTGGCCGGGACTAGCGGGAGCACCGGGGAGCTGCTTTTT. Translation: CASGLAGTSGSTGELLF.

The table lists this clonotype with many counts. CDR3 sequence reads: CASSQAERGNYEQYF. The CDR3 region has the DNA TGTGCCAGCAGCCAAGCTGAGCGGGGGAACTACGAGCAGTACTTC. The chain employs TRBV4-2 and TRBJ2-7, with TRBD2 matching over 8 bases. The trim removed 1 base at V and 3 bases at J, leaving 5 bases unmatched. CDR3 size: 15 residues. Germline values: CDR1 LGHNA, CDR2 YNFKEQ.

This clonotype occurred many times. The gene calls are TRBV12-3 or TRBV12-4 and TRBJ1-5, with 7 positions matching TRBD1. The CDR3 spans 13 residues. V shed 8 bases, J shed 6 bases, and the junction held 7 bases outside the gene matches. The CDR3 DNA is TGTGCCAGCCTACAGGGGATCTCTCAGCCCCAGCATTTT. This encodes CASLQGISQPQHF.

This clonotype turned up a few times. The rearrangement links TRBV30 to TRBJ2-7, with 8 nucleotides matching TRBD1. After removal of 4 bases from V and 1 base from J, the junction contained 15 bases not matched to a gene. The CDR3 is 17 amino acids. CDR1 GTSNPN and CDR2 SVGIG come from the germline V gene (reference sequence). CDR3 DNA sequence: TGTGCCTGGATGACGGTGCATCTTAGGACAGGGTCCTACGAGCAGTACTTC. This codes for CAWMTVHLRTGSYEQYF.

The chain carries TRBV6-1 and TRBJ1-6; D perhaps matches TRBD1 (6 bases). V was shortened by 4 bases and J by 13 bases, with 17 bases between the two germline ends. The CDR3 is 14 residues long. The germline gives CDR1 MNHNS, CDR2 SASEGT. In nucleotides, the CDR3 is TGTGCCAGCAGTGCCAATTACAGGGCCGTGCCCCTCCACTTT. It encodes CASSANYRAVPLHF.

This clonotype was counted at least ten times. The V gene is TRBV15, the J gene TRBJ2-7; D unresolved. Deletions cut 5 bases from V and 3 bases from J, with 20 bases between. In germline, CDR1 is LNHNV, CDR2 YYDKDF (reference sequence). This CDR3 has 16 residues. CDR3 DNA sequence: TGTGCCACCAGCTTCCACGAGCCGGAAGGGATCTACGAGCAGTACTTC. It encodes CATSFHEPEGIYEQYF.

V usage is TRBV29-1 and J usage is TRBJ2-5; tentative D call: TRBD1 (5 bases). Germline V CDR1 and CDR2: SQVTM, ANQGSEA. The CDR3 runs 16 residues. Between the trimmed V and J ends, which lost 0 bases and 2 bases, there was a span of 16 bases. The CDR3 here is CSVEDALGAIQETQYF. In nucleotides, the CDR3 is TGCAGCGTTGAAGACGCTTTAGGGGCGATACAAGAGACCCAGTACTTC.